The rows below give T cell receptor beta chains drawn from one sample of a study of blood T cell repertoires in COVID-19. Profiled with immunoSEQ multiplex PCR; TCRdb holds only in-frame clones, not every one. The table shows over 100,000 clones, with around three quarters occurring only once. Sequencing input: peripheral blood. The receptors originated from a woman of 80 years or more with acute or convalescent COVID-19. CDR3s include the opening cysteine and the closing phenylalanine or tryptophan. Each record gives: clone size, CDR3 length, V gene, J gene, D gene, CDR3 DNA, CDR3 protein. A D gene is named only where the DNA matches it firmly. Some rows have no size entry. The others give once, few or many, or a class for an expanded clone.

-	12	TRBV29-1	TRBJ1-2	-	TGCAGCGTTGAGAGGCAGGAGGATGGCTACACCTTC	CSVERQEDGYTF
-	16	TRBV6-5	TRBJ1-1	-	TGTGCCAGCAGTTACTCGGGGACACTAAAGGGCACTGAAGCTTTCTTT	CASSYSGTLKGTEAFF
-	15	TRBV6-6	TRBJ2-4	-	TGTGCCAGCAGCGTAGTACAGGGGGAGGGAAACATTCAGTACTTC	CASSVVQGEGNIQYF
few	15	TRBV7-2	TRBJ2-3	-	TGTGCCAGCAGCTTAGAAGCGAGAGAGACAGATACGCAGTATTTT	CASSLEARETDTQYF
-	15	TRBV25-1	TRBJ1-2	-	TGTGCCAGCAGTCCCCGACACTCCCTTAACTATGGCTACACCTTC	CASSPRHSLNYGYTF
-	19	TRBV14	TRBJ1-3	TRBD1	TGTGCCAGCAGCCAGGGTGGTATTGGGACAGGCCTCTCTGGAAACACCATATATTTT	CASSQGGIGTGLSGNTIYF
once	13	TRBV11-2	TRBJ2-7	-	TGTGCCAGCAGCGCCGGGACTTTGGGCGAGCAGTACTTC	CASSAGTLGEQYF
-	15	TRBV9	TRBJ1-4	-	TGTGCCAGCAGCGTAGGGGGGAGGGTTAAAGAAAAACTGTTTTTT	CASSVGGRVKEKLFF
-	13	TRBV7-2	TRBJ1-2	-	TGTGCCAGCAGCTTGATGTTGGGCCATGGCTACACCTTC	CASSLMLGHGYTF
many	15	TRBV7-3	TRBJ2-2	TRBD2	TGTGCCAGCAGCCCCGGGACTAGCAGGACCGGGGAGCTGTTTTTT	CASSPGTSRTGELFF
-	14	TRBV15	TRBJ2-3	-	TGTGCCACCGGAGCGGGCGGGAGCACAGATACGCAGTATTTT	CATGAGGSTDTQYF
-	13	TRBV7-9	TRBJ1-6	-	TGTGCCAGCAGCTACAAAACAGATTCACCCCTCCACTTT	CASSYKTDSPLHF
-	12	TRBV2	TRBJ2-7	-	TGTGCCAGCAGTGGGCAACCCTACGAGCAGTACTTC	CASSGQPYEQYF
-	14	TRBV19	TRBJ1-5	-	TGTGCCAGTAGTATCGGGCAGGGCCGGCAGCCCCAGCATTTT	CASSIGQGRQPQHF
-	15	TRBV10-3	TRBJ1-5	TRBD1	TGTGCCATCAGTGTGGGTCACCGGGACAGGGACCCCCAGCATTTT	CAISVGHRDRDPQHF
-	14	TRBV3-1/TRBV3-2	TRBJ1-2	TRBD1	TGTGCCAGCAGCCCCAGGGGGCAGGACTATGGCTACACCTTC	CASSPRGQDYGYTF
-	18	TRBV7-2	TRBJ1-6	-	TGTGCCAGCAGCTTAGGGTCAGCCGGGAGCTCCTATAATTCACCCCTCCACTTT	CASSLGSAGSSYNSPLHF
-	15	TRBV2	TRBJ2-2	TRBD2	TGTGCCAGCAGGGCCGGGACTACGAACACCGGGGAGCTGTTTTTT	CASRAGTTNTGELFF
-	15	TRBV28	TRBJ1-1	TRBD1	TGTGCCAGCAGTCCCTCGACAGGGATGAACACTGAAGCTTTCTTT	CASSPSTGMNTEAFF
-	16	TRBV11-2	TRBJ2-5	TRBD1	TGTGCCAGCAGCCCACGCGCAGGGGGCGCGGGGGAGACCCAGTACTTC	CASSPRAGGAGETQYF
-	13	TRBV12-3/TRBV12-4	TRBJ1-2	-	TGTGCCAGCAGCCCCGGGAAGCCCTATGGCTACACCTTC	CASSPGKPYGYTF
-	16	TRBV7-3	TRBJ2-2	TRBD2	TGTGCCAGCAGCTCGGGGGGACTAGCGAATCCCGGGGAGCTGTTTTTT	CASSSGGLANPGELFF
-	16	TRBV30	TRBJ2-3	TRBD2	TGTGCCTGGAGAGGCGGAACTAGCGGGAGTTCCGATACGCAGTATTTT	CAWRGGTSGSSDTQYF
-	12	TRBV29-1	TRBJ1-2	-	TGCAGCGTTGCGGAGGGGACGGGTGGCTACACCTTC	CSVAEGTGGYTF
-	14	TRBV3-1/TRBV3-2	TRBJ2-5	TRBD2	TGTGCCAGCAGCCAAGGACTAGCGTCGGAGACCCAGTACTTC	CASSQGLASETQYF
-	15	TRBV6-5	TRBJ2-5	-	TGTGCCAGCAGGGGGGCGGTCTCCTTCAGGGAGACCCAGTACTTC	CASRGAVSFRETQYF
-	16	TRBV24-1	TRBJ1-2	TRBD1	TGTGCCACCAGTGATCCAAACAGGGGCGCTAACTATGGCTACACCTTC	CATSDPNRGANYGYTF
-	16	TRBV4-3	TRBJ1-3	-	TGCGCCAGCAGCCAAGATCTGGGAGAGACTGGAAACACCATATATTTT	CASSQDLGETGNTIYF
few	13	TRBV2	TRBJ2-3	-	TGTGCCAGCAGTCTGGGGGGGCTAGATACGCAGTATTTT	CASSLGGLDTQYF
-	14	TRBV6-2/TRBV6-3	TRBJ1-5	-	TGTGCCAGCAGCCCCCAGGGTAGCAATCAGCCCCAGCATTTT	CASSPQGSNQPQHF
-	14	TRBV7-9	TRBJ1-1	TRBD1	TGTGCCAGCACCCAAGGACAGGGGATGGATGAAGCTTTCTTT	CASTQGQGMDEAFF
-	14	TRBV19	TRBJ1-1	TRBD1	TGTGCCAGTAGTATGGACAGGGGAAGGACTGAAGCTTTCTTT	CASSMDRGRTEAFF
few	15	TRBV5-1	TRBJ1-6	TRBD1	TGCGCCAGCAGATACGGACAGGGGGCGATGTCACCCCTCCACTTT	CASRYGQGAMSPLHF
-	15	TRBV5-1	TRBJ1-1	-	TGCGCCAGCAGCTTGGGGTTGAGAGGGAACACTGAAGCTTTCTTT	CASSLGLRGNTEAFF
-	16	TRBV5-8	TRBJ1-5	TRBD1	TGTGCCAGCAGCGCGGACAGGGGCTCGATAGATCAGCCCCAGCATTTT	CASSADRGSIDQPQHF
-	14	TRBV27	TRBJ1-4	-	TGTGCCAGCAGCAAGGGGGATTCTAATGAAAAACTGTTTTTT	CASSKGDSNEKLFF
-	14	TRBV5-1	TRBJ1-2	-	TGCGCCAGCAGCTCCCGACAGGCTAACTATGGCTACACCTTC	CASSSRQANYGYTF
-	19	TRBV7-2	TRBJ2-5	TRBD2	TGTGCCAGCAGCCCCCACTTCGACGTCGTCAGCGGGAGTCAAGAGACCCAGTACTTC	CASSPHFDVVSGSQETQYF
-	15	TRBV5-4	TRBJ2-1	-	TGTGCCAGCAGCTTGGTAGGGGGGGCCTACAATGAGCAGTTCTTC	CASSLVGGAYNEQFF
few	15	TRBV7-9	TRBJ1-1	TRBD1	TGTGCCAGCAGCGCGGGACAGGAATACGACACTGAAGCTTTCTTT	CASSAGQEYDTEAFF
-	14	TRBV29-1	TRBJ1-5	TRBD1	TGCAGCGTTGGAGGGACAGGGAGAGGTCAGCCCCAGCATTTT	CSVGGTGRGQPQHF
few	14	TRBV13	TRBJ2-7	TRBD2	TGTGCCAGCAGCTTAGGAGCGGGAGCCTACGAGCAGTACTTC	CASSLGAGAYEQYF
few	16	TRBV28	TRBJ2-2	TRBD1	TGTGCCAGCAGTTCGGACAGGGAATATCGGACCGGGGAGCTGTTTTTT	CASSSDREYRTGELFF
-	15	TRBV10-3	TRBJ2-3	TRBD2	TGTGCCATCAGTAATAGCGGGTTGCCAACAGATACGCAGTATTTT	CAISNSGLPTDTQYF
-	15	TRBV4-2	TRBJ2-7	TRBD1	TGTGCCAGCAGCCCGGGACAGGGAGGCCGCTACGAGCAGTACTTC	CASSPGQGGRYEQYF
-	13	TRBV20-1	TRBJ2-5	-	TGCAGTGCTAGTGTCCAAACAGGGGAGACCCAGTACTTC	CSASVQTGETQYF